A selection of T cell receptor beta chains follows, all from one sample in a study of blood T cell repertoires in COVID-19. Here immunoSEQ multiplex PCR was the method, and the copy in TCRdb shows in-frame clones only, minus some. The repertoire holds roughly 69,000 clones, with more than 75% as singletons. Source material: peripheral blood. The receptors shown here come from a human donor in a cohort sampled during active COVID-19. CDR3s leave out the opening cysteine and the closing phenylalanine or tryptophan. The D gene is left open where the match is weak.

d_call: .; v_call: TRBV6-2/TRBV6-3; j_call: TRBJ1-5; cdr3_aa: ASSFYRTNSNQPQH
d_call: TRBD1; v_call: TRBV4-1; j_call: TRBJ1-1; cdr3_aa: ASTLGQGNSVAF
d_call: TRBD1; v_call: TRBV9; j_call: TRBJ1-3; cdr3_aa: ASSVAGQFGNTIY
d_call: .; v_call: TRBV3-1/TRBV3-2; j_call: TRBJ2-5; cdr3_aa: ASSQVSVSNTQY
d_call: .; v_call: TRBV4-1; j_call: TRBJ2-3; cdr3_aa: ASSLEGGVTDTQY
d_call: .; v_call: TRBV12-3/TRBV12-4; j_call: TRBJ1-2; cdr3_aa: ASSLRGYGYT
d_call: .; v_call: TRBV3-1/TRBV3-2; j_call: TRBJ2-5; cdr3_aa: ASSHPTRSQETQY
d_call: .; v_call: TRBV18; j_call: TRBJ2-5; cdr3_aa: ASSQDIRETQY
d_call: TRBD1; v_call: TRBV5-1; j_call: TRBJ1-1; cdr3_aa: ASSLDRQGEAF
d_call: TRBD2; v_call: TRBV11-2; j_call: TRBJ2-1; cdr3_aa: ASSLGAGGNNEQF
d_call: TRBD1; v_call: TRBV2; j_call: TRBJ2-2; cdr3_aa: ASRPDREPTGELF
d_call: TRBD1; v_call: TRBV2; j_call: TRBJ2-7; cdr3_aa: ASSGGQGPHEQY
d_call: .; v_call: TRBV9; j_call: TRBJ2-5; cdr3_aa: ASSVGGESETQY
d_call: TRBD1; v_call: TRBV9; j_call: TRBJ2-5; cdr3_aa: ASSVRGQPQETQY